The 11 T cell receptor beta chains reported below all come from one sample, sequenced in a study of control samples from healthy donors and cancer patients. Produced via immunoSEQ multiplex PCR; TCRdb's table is partial and in-frame only. The sample includes over 70,000 clones, 70% to 90% of them seen just once. Sequenced input: PBMCs. Receptors originate from a woman in her forties or fifties with colorectal cancer.

The rearrangement links TRBV7-2 to TRBJ1-5, with 7 bases identical to TRBD1. Germline lookup yields CDR1 SGHTA and CDR2 FQGNSA. With 3 bases clipped from V and 4 bases from J, the junction kept 6 bases outside the gene matches. The CDR3 covers 15 residues. Written as DNA, the CDR3 is TGTGCCAGCAGCTTGTCGGGACAGCCAAATCAGCCCCAGCATTTT. Translated, it gives CASSLSGQPNQPQHF.

The V gene is TRBV6-5, the J gene TRBJ1-2; maybe TRBD1 (5 bases). Germline values: CDR1 MNHEY, CDR2 SVGAGI. The CDR3 has 14 amino acids. Trimming took off 0 bases at V and 7 bases at J, with 12 bases between the two ends. This chain's CDR3 is CASSYSGREGGYTF. Here the CDR3 DNA reads TGTGCCAGCAGTTACTCCGGCAGGGAGGGTGGCTACACCTTC.

The CDR3 loop is CASSLAAGTAYNEQFF. The CDR3 DNA reads as TGCGCCAGCAGCTTGGCCGCGGGGACTGCCTACAATGAGCAGTTCTTC. The chain employs TRBV5-1 and TRBJ2-1; possibly TRBD2 for D (6 bases). The V gene lost 0 bases and the J gene lost 2 bases, with 12 bases spanning the gap. The CDR3 is made up of 16 amino acids. CDR1 and CDR2 from the germline V gene are SGHRS and YFSETQ.

V and J are TRBV4-1 and TRBJ2-1; D might be TRBD2 (7 bases). The CDR3 covers 13 residues. Trimming shortened V by 2 bases and J by 10 bases, and 12 bases separated the two germline ends. From germline, CDR1 is MGHRA and CDR2 YSYEKL. DNA for the CDR3: TGCGCCAGCAGCCAATTAGGGGGGGACGAGCAGTTCTTC. Translation: CASSQLGGDEQFF.

The chain links TRBV6-5 to TRBJ1-1; perhaps TRBD1 as D (5 bases). CDR1 and CDR2 from the germline V gene are MNHEY and SVGAGI. This CDR3 has 14 residues. Between the trimmed V and J ends, which lost 2 bases and 4 bases, there was a span of 11 bases. The CDR3 loop is CASSYRGQPTEAFF. CDR3 bases: TGTGCCAGCAGTTACCGAGGACAACCCACTGAAGCTTTCTTT.

This chain uses TRBV27 with TRBJ2-1; D is ambiguous. The germline V gene has CDR1 MNHEY and CDR2 SMNVEV (reference sequence). This CDR3 has 14 amino acids. The V end lost 2 bases, the J end lost 5 bases, and 10 bases lay between the germline ends. CDR3 DNA: TGTGCCAGCAGTTTAACCCCAGCGAACAATGAGCAGTTCTTC. Translated, it gives CASSLTPANNEQFF.

This clone was seen a single time. V usage is TRBV27 and J usage is TRBJ2-3, with 7 bases aligning to TRBD2. Trimming removed 5 bases from V and 2 bases from J; junction bases left unmatched: 4. The germline CDR1 and CDR2 sequences are MNHEY and SMNVEV (reference sequence). CDR3 length equals 14 residues. The CDR3 DNA follows: TGTGCCAGCAGTGCCCGGGACTACACAGATACGCAGTATTTT. This encodes CASSARDYTDTQYF.

The chain recombines TRBV7-9 with TRBJ2-3; D unclear. Germline loops: CDR1 SEHNR, CDR2 FQNEAQ (reference sequence). Trimming left V 5 bases short and J 0 bases short, with 12 bases between. The CDR3 sequence is 15 residues long. CDR3 loop: CASSQRSQSTDTQYF. CDR3 coding DNA: TGTGCCAGCAGCCAACGGTCACAGAGCACAGATACGCAGTATTTT.

The chain carries TRBV4-1 and TRBJ2-5, with a weak D call TRBD2 (5 bases). V was shortened by 0 bases and J by 0 bases, with 14 bases between the two germline ends. The germline CDR1 and CDR2 sequences are MGHRA and YSYEKL. The CDR3 totals 17 residues. CDR3 residues: CASSQEPIGGNQETQYF. The CDR3 DNA reads as TGCGCCAGCAGCCAAGAGCCTATAGGAGGAAACCAAGAGACCCAGTACTTC.

This clone has only a few counts. The sample holds other DNA sequences that translate to the same CDR3. The gene calls are TRBV28 and TRBJ1-1; TRBD1 matches 8 bases. The CDR3 extends over 14 amino acids. V lost 4 bases and J lost 1; bases outside the gene matches: 2. Germline V gene lookup returns CDR1 MDHEN and CDR2 SYDVKM. CDR3 protein: CASSSGTGNTEAFF. The CDR3 DNA sequence: TGTGCCAGCAGTTCCGGGACAGGGAACACTGAAGCTTTCTTT.

The J gene is TRBJ1-1, the V gene TRBV6-5; D possibly corresponds to TRBD1 (5 bases). The V gene's germline CDR1 is MNHEY and CDR2 SVGAGI. The V and J ends lost 6 bases and 5 bases respectively, with 16 bases between them. CDR3 size: 14 residues. CDR3 loop: CASSTGAGWTEAFF. The CDR3 bases are TGTGCCAGCAGCACTGGGGCGGGTTGGACTGAAGCTTTCTTT.